This TCR beta chain is drawn from a study of blood T cell repertoires in COVID-19. Study at large: There were acute and convalescent COVID-19 samples, and they came from the United States, Italy and Spain. Nucleic acid was either cDNA or gDNA, and it came from T cells, B-cell-depleted T cells, or PBMCs.

Patients of the Seattle cohort, enrolled during active infection, were followed longitudinally. Study processing details: Estimation of nucleated cell counts was performed using reference gene primer amplification. Profiled with immunoSEQ multiplex PCR; TCRdb holds only in-frame clones, not every one. Clone size and the V and J calls come from that table; the DNA yielded D and trimming. This sample has 250,000 to 350,000 clones, with around 90% found just once. Germline-derived CDR1 and CDR2 are GTSNPN and SVGIG (reference sequence). This CDR3 has 14 amino acids. V shed 5 bases, J shed 8 bases, and the junction held 11 bases outside the gene matches.

The sequencing input was peripheral blood. The chain couples TRBV30 to TRBJ1-4, with 7 positions matching TRBD1. The clonotype was recovered from a woman in her twenties or thirties with COVID-19, enrolled during active disease. This CDR3 reads CAWDSTGWGEKLFF. In DNA, the CDR3 is TGTGCCTGGGATTCGACAGGGTGGGGGGAAAAACTGTTTTTT.